These 27 T cell receptor beta chains share one sample of origin, sequenced in a study of beta chain features in type 1 diabetes. The sequenced template was cDNA made from the entire isolated RNA. Here immunoSEQ multiplex PCR was the method, and the copy in TCRdb shows in-frame clones only, minus some. The sample contains roughly 500,000 clones, over 10% of which appear only once. Sequencing was performed on naive CD4+ T cells from blood. The receptors were sampled from a woman aged 18 to 35 in good health.

The V and J genes are TRBV28 and TRBJ2-7; unclear D gene. The length of the CDR3 is 12 residues. CDR1 and CDR2 (germline): MDHEN, SYDVKM. Trimming cost V 2 bases and J 8 bases, with 10 bases left between them. This chain's CDR3 is CASSLDSAKQYV. DNA of the CDR3: TGTGCCAGCAGTTTAGATTCTGCGAAGCAGTACGTC.

The gene calls are TRBV30 and TRBJ1-2, with D maybe TRBD1 (5 bases). Germline V gene lookup returns CDR1 GTSNPN and CDR2 SVGIG (reference sequence). V lost 5 bases to trimming and J lost 3 bases, with 16 bases between them. The CDR3 has 14 residues. The CDR3 sequence is CAWVTGGSHYGYTF. Written as DNA, the CDR3 is TGTGCCTGGGTCACCGGGGGTTCGCACTATGGCTACACCTTC. Combining the CDR3 with reference TRBV30 and TRBJ1-2 gives the whole variable domain SQTIHQWPATLVQPVGSPLSLECTVEGTSNPNLYWYRQAAGRGLQLLFYSVGIGQISSEVPQNLSASRPQDRQFILSSKKLLLSDSGFYLCAWVTGGSHYGYTFGSGTRLTVV.

This clone was counted a few times. V is TRBV30 and J is TRBJ2-7, with 9 bases that match TRBD2. Germline assignment: CDR1 GTSNPN and CDR2 SVGIG (reference sequence). The CDR3 is made up of 14 amino acids. V trimming: 3 bases; J trimming: 1 base; junction bases outside the gene matches: 4. The CDR3 DNA is TGTGCCTGGAGGGCTAGCGGGACTTCCTACGAGCAGTACTTC. As protein: CAWRASGTSYEQYF. Drawing the rest from reference TRBV30 and TRBJ2-7, the complete variable domain is SQTIHQWPATLVQPVGSPLSLECTVEGTSNPNLYWYRQAAGRGLQLLFYSVGIGQISSEVPQNLSASRPQDRQFILSSKKLLLSDSGFYLCAWRASGTSYEQYFGPGTRLTVT.

This chain connects TRBV19 to TRBJ1-1; D is ambiguous. The CDR3 extends over 13 amino acids. V dropped 7 bases and J dropped 5 bases, with 14 bases sitting between them. The germline V gene encodes CDR1 LNHDA and CDR2 SQIVND (reference sequence). The CDR3 reads CASNYWGGTEAFF. CDR3 in DNA: TGTGCCAGTAATTACTGGGGAGGTACTGAAGCTTTCTTT.

This clone was seen more than once but under ten times. The V and J genes are TRBV28 and TRBJ2-7; tentative D call: TRBD2 (6 bases). Trimming cost V 4 bases and J 1 base, with 14 bases left between them. CDR3 size: 15 residues. The V gene's germline CDR1 is MDHEN and CDR2 SYDVKM. CDR3 sequence (DNA): TGTGCCAGCAGTTCCTCCCACCGGGGGTCCTACGAGCAGTACGTC. It translates to CASSSSHRGSYEQYV.

The gene calls are TRBV2 and TRBJ2-1; D remains unclear. The CDR3 covers 12 residues. Trimming took off 5 bases at V and 8 bases at J, with 10 bases between the two ends. Germline CDR1 reads SNHLY; CDR2 reads FYNNEI. CDR3 protein: CASSPLSDEQFF. Here the CDR3 DNA reads TGTGCCAGCAGTCCACTAAGCGATGAGCAGTTCTTC.

This clone came up a few times. In nucleotides, the CDR3 is TGTGCCAGCAGCTTGACAGCGGGCTACGAGCAGTACGTC. Encoded protein: CASSLTAGYEQYV. The gene calls are TRBV11-2 and TRBJ2-7; possibly TRBD2 for D (6 bases). The germline V gene has CDR1 SGHAT and CDR2 FQNNGV. V dropped 3 bases and J dropped 3 bases, with 9 bases sitting between them. The CDR3 has 13 amino acids.

The rearrangement joins TRBV28 to TRBJ2-7, with D possibly being TRBD1 or TRBD2 (5 bases each). The CDR3 extends over 16 amino acids. V dropped 4 bases and J dropped 2 bases, with 18 bases sitting between them. Germline values: CDR1 MDHEN, CDR2 SYDVKM. DNA of the CDR3: TGTGCCAGCAGTTCCCCCGGGACCGAAAGGGCCTACGAGCAGTACGTC. Translated: CASSSPGTERAYEQYV.

This clone was seen a handful of times. The chain has TRBV7-9 and TRBJ2-7, with D perhaps being TRBD1 or TRBD2 (5 bases each). Between the trimmed V and J ends, which lost 5 bases and 7 bases, there was a span of 18 bases. CDR1 SEHNR and CDR2 FQNEAQ come from the germline V gene (reference sequence). The CDR3 contains 14 residues. CDR3 nucleotide sequence: TGTGCCAGCAGCCATCTTGGGGGACCCCTAGAGCAGTACGTC. Translation: CASSHLGGPLEQYV.

The CDR3 protein is CASSTTYHGYTF. The CDR3 coding sequence is TGTGCCAGTAGTACGACCTACCATGGCTACACCTTC. This chain joins TRBV19 and TRBJ1-2, with D unresolved. The CDR3 loop spans 12 amino acids. Germline V gene sequence: CDR1 LNHDA, CDR2 SQIVND (reference sequence). Trimming cost V 4 bases and J 6 bases, with 9 bases left between them.

The rearrangement links TRBV7-2 to TRBJ2-1; the D is unclear. Trimming shortened V by 7 bases and J by 10 bases, and 14 bases separated the two germline ends. Germline CDR1 and CDR2: SGHTA and FQGNSA. CDR3 length: 12 residues. CDR3 DNA: TGTGCCAGCATCAGCCCCTCCACAGAGCAGTTCTTC. Its protein product is CASISPSTEQFF.

This clone was seen only a few times. The rearrangement links TRBV7-9 to TRBJ2-5; TRBD2 aligns across 13 bases. J gave up 3 bases and V 10 bases, and 2 bases lay outside the gene matches. Germline V gene sequence: CDR1 SEHNR, CDR2 FQNEAQ (reference sequence). The CDR3 has 13 amino acids. The CDR3 nucleotides are TGTGCCACAGGACTAGCGGGGGAAGAGACCCAGTACTTC. Its protein is CATGLAGEETQYF.

The J gene is TRBJ2-1, the V gene TRBV5-1, with D uncertain. The V end was cut by 7 bases, the J end by 2 bases, with 10 bases between. Germline V gene data show CDR1 as SGHRS and CDR2 as YFSETQ. The CDR3 spans 13 residues. As DNA, the CDR3 is TGCGCCAGCTTCCTCGAGGCCTACAATGAGCAGTTCTTC. Protein sequence: CASFLEAYNEQFF. Full variable domain (remainder filled in from reference TRBV5-1 and TRBJ2-1): KAGVTQTPRYLIKTRGQQVTLSCSPISGHRSVSWYQQTPGQGLQFLFEYFSETQRNKGNFPGRFSGRQFSNSRSEMNVSTLELGDSALYLCASFLEAYNEQFFGPGTRLTVL.

This sequence joins TRBV27 and TRBJ2-5; 9 nucleotides agree with TRBD1. This CDR3 has 14 amino acids. Germline V gene lookup returns CDR1 MNHEY and CDR2 SMNVEV (reference sequence). The trim removed 1 base at V and 4 bases at J, leaving 1 base unmatched. As DNA, the CDR3 is TGTGCCAGCAGTTTATGGACAGGGGCAGAGACCCAGTACTTC. It encodes CASSLWTGAETQYF.

This chain links TRBV18 with TRBJ2-7; D uncertain. This CDR3 has 12 amino acids. Trimming left V 1 base short and J 4 bases short, with 5 bases between. Per the germline V gene, CDR1 is KGHSH and CDR2 is LQKENI. The CDR3 sequence is CASSPLPYEQYF. The CDR3 DNA reads as TGTGCCAGCTCACCACTCCCTTACGAGCAGTACTTC.

CDR3 bases: TGTGCCAGCAGTGGGGAGTACGGACGAGGAGGCCAGCAGCAGTACTTC. Amino acids: CASSGEYGRGGQQQYF. The chain carries TRBV25-1 and TRBJ2-5; weak D call: TRBD2 (5 bases). The CDR3 sequence is 16 residues long. With 4 bases removed from V and 11 bases from J, the gap between germline ends came to 26 bases. The germline CDR1 and CDR2 sequences are MGHDK and SYGVNS.

The chain is built from TRBV5-1 and TRBJ2-7, with D unresolved. The CDR3 consists of 14 residues. V was trimmed by 0 bases and J by 7 bases, leaving 14 bases between them. The germline V gene has CDR1 SGHRS and CDR2 YFSETQ. Here the CDR3 DNA reads TGCGCCAGCAGCTTGGCTGGAATTAACTGGGAGCAGTACTTC. This sequence encodes CASSLAGINWEQYF.

This clone has just a few counts. Other DNA sequences in the same sample also yield this CDR3. The chain joins TRBV7-2 to TRBJ2-7; 10 bases agree with TRBD2. This CDR3 contains 15 residues. V gave up 1 base and J gave up 2 bases; unmatched junction bases: 2. Germline CDR1 SGHTA, CDR2 FQGNSA. The CDR3 DNA reads as TGTGCCAGCAGCTTAGGCCTAGCGGGAGCCTACGAGCAGTACTTC. Translation gives CASSLGLAGAYEQYF.

The rearrangement uses TRBV4-1 and TRBJ2-7; unclear D gene. V lost 1 base, J lost 2 bases, and 9 bases lay in between. The CDR3 runs 14 residues. Looked up from germline, CDR1 is MGHRA and CDR2 is YSYEKL. The CDR3 here is CASSQVYTAYEQYV. Here the CDR3 DNA reads TGCGCCAGCAGCCAAGTTTATACAGCCTACGAGCAGTACGTC.

This chain connects TRBV21-1 to TRBJ1-2; the tabulated D call, TRBD1, remains unverified against the DNA. TRBV21-1 is a recognized pseudogene. The CDR3 length is 11 residues. The CDR3 sequence is CASSKGQSYTF. CDR3 coding DNA: TGTGCCAGCAGCAAGGGGCAAAGCTACACCTTC.

This clone was counted a few times. The V call is TRBV18, the J call TRBJ2-5, with TRBD2 matching 12 bases. J gave up 3 bases and V 3 bases, and 5 bases lay outside the gene matches. Germline V gene sequence: CDR1 KGHSH, CDR2 LQKENI. CDR3 length: 16 amino acids. CDR3 region: CASSPRTSGAEETQYF. The CDR3 region has the DNA TGTGCCAGCTCACCGCGGACTAGCGGGGCCGAAGAGACCCAGTACTTC.

This chain joins TRBV10-3 and TRBJ2-2, with D uncertain. CDR1 and CDR2 from the germline V gene are ENHRY and SYGVKD. The ends were cut back, 7 bases at V and 1 base at J, with 10 bases in the middle. This CDR3 has 14 residues. The DNA for the CDR3 is TGTGCCATCAAGGGCAGGATGAACACCGGGGAGCTGTTTTTT. Translated, it gives CAIKGRMNTGELFF.

The V call is TRBV18, the J call TRBJ1-1, with D possibly TRBD1 on 6 matching bases. From germline, CDR1 is KGHSH and CDR2 LQKENI. The CDR3 runs 14 residues. V lost 3 bases and J 1 base, leaving 9 bases between the germline ends. DNA of the CDR3: TGTGCCAGCTCACCGACGACAGGGAACACTGAAGCTTTCTTT. It yields the protein CASSPTTGNTEAFF.

The CDR3 nucleotides read TGTGCCACGAGCGGCAGGCGGGAGACCCAGTACTTC. Translated, it gives CATSGRRETQYF. The rearrangement uses TRBV5-6 and TRBJ2-5; maybe TRBD2 (5 bases). In germline, CDR1 is SGHDT, CDR2 YYEEEE. CDR3 size: 12 residues. Trimming stripped 9 bases from V and 5 bases from J, with 14 bases between. The whole variable domain, remainder taken from reference TRBV5-6 and TRBJ2-5, is DAGVTQSPTHLIKTRGQQVTLRCSPKSGHDTVSWYQQALGQGPQFIFQYYEEEERQRGNFPDRFSGHQFPNYSSELNVNALLLGDSALYLCATSGRRETQYFGPGTRLLVL.

In its sample, this clone was seen a few times. CDR3 in DNA: TGCAGCGTTGACCCGGACAGGGAGGGCTGGAATGAGCAGTTCTTC. It encodes CSVDPDREGWNEQFF. The chain uses TRBV29-1 and TRBJ2-1; D perhaps matches TRBD1 (8 bases). Between the trimmed V and J ends, which lost 3 bases and 7 bases, there was a span of 19 bases. The CDR3 contains 15 residues. Germline V lookup: CDR1 SQVTM, CDR2 ANQGSEA.

The CDR3 DNA reads TGTGCCAGCAGCGTACGGGGTAGCTCTGGAAACACCATATATTTT. Amino acid sequence: CASSVRGSSGNTIYF. The chain recombines TRBV9 with TRBJ1-3; D ambiguous. Germline CDR1 and CDR2: SGDLS and YYNGEE. V was clipped by 1 base and J by 0 bases, with 8 bases between them. The CDR3 length is 15 residues.

The table lists this clone with a few counts. This chain links TRBV7-3 with TRBJ1-1; the match to TRBD1 covers 8 bases. The CDR3 has 15 amino acids. Per the germline V gene, CDR1 is SGHTA and CDR2 is FQGTGA. The J segment lost 0 bases and the V segment lost 1 base, leaving 1 base of the junction unmatched. CDR3 sequence (DNA): TGTGCCAGCAGCTTAATGGGACAGGTGAACACTGAAGCTTTCTTT. It is translated as CASSLMGQVNTEAFF.